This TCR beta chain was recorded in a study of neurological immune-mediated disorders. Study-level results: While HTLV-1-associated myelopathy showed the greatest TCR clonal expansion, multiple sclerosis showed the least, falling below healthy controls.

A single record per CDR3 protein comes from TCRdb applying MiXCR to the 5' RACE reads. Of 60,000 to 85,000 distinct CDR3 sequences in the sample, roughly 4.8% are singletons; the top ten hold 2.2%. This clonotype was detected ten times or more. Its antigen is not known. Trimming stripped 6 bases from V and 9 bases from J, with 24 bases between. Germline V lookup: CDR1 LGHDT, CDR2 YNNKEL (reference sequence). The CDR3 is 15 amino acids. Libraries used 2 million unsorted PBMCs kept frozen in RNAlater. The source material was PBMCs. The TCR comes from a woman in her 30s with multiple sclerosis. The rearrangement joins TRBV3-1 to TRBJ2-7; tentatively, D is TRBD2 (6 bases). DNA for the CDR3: TGTGCCAGCAGTGGGAGACTAGGCCTCTCCGGGCGGCAGTACTTC. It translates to CASSGRLGLSGRQYF.